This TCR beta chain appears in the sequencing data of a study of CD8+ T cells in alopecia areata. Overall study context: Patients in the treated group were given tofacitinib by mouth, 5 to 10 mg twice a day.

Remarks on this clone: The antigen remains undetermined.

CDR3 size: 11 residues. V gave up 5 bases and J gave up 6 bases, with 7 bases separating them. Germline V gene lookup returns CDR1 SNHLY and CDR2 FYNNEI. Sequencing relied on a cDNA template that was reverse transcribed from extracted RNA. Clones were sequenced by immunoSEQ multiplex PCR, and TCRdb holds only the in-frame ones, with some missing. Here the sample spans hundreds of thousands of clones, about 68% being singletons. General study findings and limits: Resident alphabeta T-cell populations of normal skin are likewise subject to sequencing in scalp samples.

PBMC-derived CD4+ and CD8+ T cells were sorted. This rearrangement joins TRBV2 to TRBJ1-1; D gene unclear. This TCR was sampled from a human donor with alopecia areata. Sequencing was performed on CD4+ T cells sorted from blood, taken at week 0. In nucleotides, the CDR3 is TGTGCCAGCAGTCCCCTAGCTGAAGCTTTCTTT. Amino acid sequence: CASSPLAEAFF.